The T cell receptor (beta chain) described here comes from a study of control samples from healthy donors and cancer patients. The CDR3 is made up of 13 amino acids. V lost 3 bases and J lost 6, with 15 bases in between. The germline gives CDR1 DFQATT, CDR2 SNEGSKA (reference sequence). Libraries were prepared by immunoSEQ multiplex PCR; TCRdb keeps only in-frame clonotypes and omits some of them. Here the sample spans 150,000 to 200,000 clones, over 80% being singletons. Sample: blood. The sequence was obtained from a man in his late teens or twenties in good health. The chain links TRBV20-1 to TRBJ2-7; D not resolved. CDR3 amino acids: CSASLPGLAEQYF. In DNA, the CDR3 is TGCAGTGCTAGTTTGCCAGGTTTGGCCGAGCAGTACTTC.